This T cell receptor (beta chain) derives from a study of cytomegalovirus exposure and HLA in healthy donors (dated by TCRdb to the late 2010s). Study-level background: According to a later analysis, the roughly 130 validation repertoires were produced on the same platform as the 666 repertoires of the first cohort. The aim of the study was to test whether cataloging public T cell receptors could identify signatures of past pathogen exposure. In addition to the first cohort of 666 subjects, a separate validation cohort of 130 or so different subjects was used. To predict cytomegalovirus infection status, the study brought together high-throughput TCR immunosequencing, statistical association of individual TCRs with disease status, and machine learning. What the research found in general, with its limitations: In both the original and validation cohorts, the classifier was reported to diagnose cytomegalovirus status with high specificity and sensitivity. The study listed approximately 150 TCR beta chains as associated with cytomegalovirus. All 120 or so repertoires were used to score co-occurrence in the validation cohort in a later analysis, because that analysis had no HLA typing for the cohort. It was suggested by the authors that the approach could potentially be generalized to other disease states and immunological phenotypes. In vitro tests confirmed that three of the cytomegalovirus-associated TCR beta chains recognize cytomegalovirus antigens. Of the cluster scores, roughly 95% were above 0 in a later analysis, which found that TCRs clustered in the first cohort also tended to co-occur in the 120 validation repertoires. Most TCR sequences were observed very rarely across donors, whereas some public TCRs were present in many individuals.

Trimming takes 0 bases off V and 8 bases off J; junction bases not matched to a gene: 8. Measured from the cysteine to the phenylalanine, the CDR3 is 15 residues long. Left in the record is the CDR3 DNA by itself, 45 bases read in frame from the first base. The CDR1 and CDR2 encoded by the germline V gene are SGHTA and FQGNSA. Concerning this clone itself: There is no known antigen for this receptor. Base qualities are not provided; no much larger clone lies one nucleotide away.

Library generation was performed with the immunoSEQ multiplex PCR assay. Per the original workflow: A statistical classification framework was built to diagnose cytomegalovirus status from the catalog of TCR beta chain sequences. The immuneACCESS repertoire file appears here via TCRdb, limited to in-frame rearrangements. These files lack a portion of the clones; in checked studies, under half of the deficit traces to unresolved V genes, and the cause of the others is not known. The D gene and trimming were derived from the DNA, and the V and J assignments and clone size from that table. This sample is represented by 120,000 or so clones; 88% of them were singletons. Clones ranked in the top ten supply 4.4% of the sample. The donors belonged to the validation cohort of over a hundred subjects, which was separate from the roughly 700-subject first cohort.

Sample: PBMCs. The sequence is built from TRBV7-2 and TRBJ1-2, with 8 bases matching TRBD1. This clonotype was sampled from a man between 18 and 29 years old in good health and CMV-seropositive. The sequence in DNA is TGTGCCAGCAGCTTAGCGGGCCAGGGGGCCTTAGGCTACACCTTC. This codes for CASSLAGQGALGYTF.